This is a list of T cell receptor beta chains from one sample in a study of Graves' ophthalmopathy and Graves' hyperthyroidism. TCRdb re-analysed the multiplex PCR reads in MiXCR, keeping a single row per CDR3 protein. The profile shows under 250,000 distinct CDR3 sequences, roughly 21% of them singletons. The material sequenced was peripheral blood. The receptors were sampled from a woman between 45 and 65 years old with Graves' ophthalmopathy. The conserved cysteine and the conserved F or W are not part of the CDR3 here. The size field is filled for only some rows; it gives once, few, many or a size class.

CDR3 protein: AWMSRQTWTSGRETSYEQY
J gene: TRBJ2-7
V gene: TRBV30
clone size: few
CDR3 length: 19

CDR3 protein: ASRWGDNTGELF
J gene: TRBJ2-2
V gene: TRBV6-1
clone size: many
CDR3 length: 12

CDR3 protein: ASSQWAGDKNIQY
J gene: TRBJ2-4
V gene: TRBV14
clone size: NA
CDR3 length: 13

CDR3 protein: ASSFQQYTEAF
J gene: TRBJ1-1
V gene: TRBV12-3/TRBV12-4
clone size: many
CDR3 length: 11

CDR3 protein: ASSLLQQNEAF
J gene: TRBJ1-1
V gene: TRBV3-1
clone size: NA
CDR3 length: 11

CDR3 protein: SARDRVGRYEQY
J gene: TRBJ2-7
V gene: TRBV20-1
clone size: many
CDR3 length: 12

CDR3 protein: ASSLSPSWVGDYGYT
J gene: TRBJ1-2
V gene: TRBV3-1
clone size: few
CDR3 length: 15

CDR3 protein: ASSARADLIYEQY
J gene: TRBJ2-7
V gene: TRBV9
clone size: many
CDR3 length: 13

CDR3 protein: SGRQGLYGYT
J gene: TRBJ1-2
V gene: TRBV29-1
clone size: NA
CDR3 length: 10

CDR3 protein: ASSSSGREVGELF
J gene: TRBJ2-2
V gene: TRBV9
clone size: NA
CDR3 length: 13

CDR3 protein: ASSYSPAGRETQY
J gene: TRBJ2-5
V gene: TRBV19
clone size: NA
CDR3 length: 13

CDR3 protein: SARDGSGPKGRPQH
J gene: TRBJ1-5
V gene: TRBV20-1
clone size: NA
CDR3 length: 14

CDR3 protein: ASSSMDADSPLH
J gene: TRBJ1-6
V gene: TRBV6-5
clone size: many
CDR3 length: 12